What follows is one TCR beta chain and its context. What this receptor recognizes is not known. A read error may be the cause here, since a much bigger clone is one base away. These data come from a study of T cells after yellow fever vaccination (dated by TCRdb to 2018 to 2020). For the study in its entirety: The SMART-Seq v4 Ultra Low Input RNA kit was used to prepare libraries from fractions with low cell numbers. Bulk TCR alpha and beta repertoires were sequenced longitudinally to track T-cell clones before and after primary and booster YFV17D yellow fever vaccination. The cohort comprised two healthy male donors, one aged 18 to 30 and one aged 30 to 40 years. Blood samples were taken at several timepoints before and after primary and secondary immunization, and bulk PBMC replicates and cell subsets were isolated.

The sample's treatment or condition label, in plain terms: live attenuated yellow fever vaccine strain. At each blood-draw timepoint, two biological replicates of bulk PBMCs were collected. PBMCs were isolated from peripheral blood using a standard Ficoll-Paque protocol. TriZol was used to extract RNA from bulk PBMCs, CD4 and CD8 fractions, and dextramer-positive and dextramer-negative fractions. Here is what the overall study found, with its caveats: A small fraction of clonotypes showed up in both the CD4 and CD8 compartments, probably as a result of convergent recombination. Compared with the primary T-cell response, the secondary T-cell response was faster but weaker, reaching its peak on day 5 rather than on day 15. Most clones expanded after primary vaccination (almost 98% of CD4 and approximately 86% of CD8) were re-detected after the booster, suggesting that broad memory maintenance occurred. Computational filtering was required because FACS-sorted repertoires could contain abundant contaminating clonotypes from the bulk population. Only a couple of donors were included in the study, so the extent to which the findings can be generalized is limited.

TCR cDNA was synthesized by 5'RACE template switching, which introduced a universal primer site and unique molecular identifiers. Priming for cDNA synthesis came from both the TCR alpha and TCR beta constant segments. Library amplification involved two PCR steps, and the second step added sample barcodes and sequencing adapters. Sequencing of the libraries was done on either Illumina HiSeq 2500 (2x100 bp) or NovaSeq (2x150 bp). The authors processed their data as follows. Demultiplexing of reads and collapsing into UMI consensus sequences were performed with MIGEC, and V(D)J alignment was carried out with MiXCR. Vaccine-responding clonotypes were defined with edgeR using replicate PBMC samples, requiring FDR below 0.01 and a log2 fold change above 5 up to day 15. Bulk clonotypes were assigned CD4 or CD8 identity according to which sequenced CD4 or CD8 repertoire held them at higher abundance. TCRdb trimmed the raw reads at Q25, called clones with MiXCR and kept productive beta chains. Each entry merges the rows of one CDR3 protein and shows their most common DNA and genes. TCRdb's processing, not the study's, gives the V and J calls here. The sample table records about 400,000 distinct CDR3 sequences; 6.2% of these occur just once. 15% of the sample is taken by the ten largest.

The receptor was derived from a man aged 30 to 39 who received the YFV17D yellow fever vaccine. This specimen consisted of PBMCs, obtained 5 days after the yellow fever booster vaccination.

The nucleotide sequence is given as TGTGCCAGCAGCGACTCCGAGAGGAAGGATACGCAGTATTTT. It is translated as CASSDSERKDTQYF. Recombination joined TRBV12-3 or TRBV12-4 with TRBJ2-3, with an unclear D gene assignment. The V end loses 6 bases and the J end loses 6 bases, and a stretch of 16 bases separates them. From the cysteine up to the phenylalanine, the CDR3 has a length of 14 residues. Kept here is only the CDR3 DNA, which spans 42 bases and is read in frame from base 1.